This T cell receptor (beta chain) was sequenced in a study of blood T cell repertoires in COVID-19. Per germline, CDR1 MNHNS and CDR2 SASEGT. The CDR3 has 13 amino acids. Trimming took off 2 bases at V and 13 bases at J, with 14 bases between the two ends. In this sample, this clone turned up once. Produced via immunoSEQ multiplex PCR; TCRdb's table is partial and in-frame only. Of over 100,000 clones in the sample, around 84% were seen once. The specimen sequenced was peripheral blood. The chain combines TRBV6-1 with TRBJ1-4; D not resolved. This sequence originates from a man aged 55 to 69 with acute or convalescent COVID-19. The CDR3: CASSESVGLALFF. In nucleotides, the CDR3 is TGTGCCAGCAGTGAATCTGTCGGGCTAGCACTGTTTTTT.